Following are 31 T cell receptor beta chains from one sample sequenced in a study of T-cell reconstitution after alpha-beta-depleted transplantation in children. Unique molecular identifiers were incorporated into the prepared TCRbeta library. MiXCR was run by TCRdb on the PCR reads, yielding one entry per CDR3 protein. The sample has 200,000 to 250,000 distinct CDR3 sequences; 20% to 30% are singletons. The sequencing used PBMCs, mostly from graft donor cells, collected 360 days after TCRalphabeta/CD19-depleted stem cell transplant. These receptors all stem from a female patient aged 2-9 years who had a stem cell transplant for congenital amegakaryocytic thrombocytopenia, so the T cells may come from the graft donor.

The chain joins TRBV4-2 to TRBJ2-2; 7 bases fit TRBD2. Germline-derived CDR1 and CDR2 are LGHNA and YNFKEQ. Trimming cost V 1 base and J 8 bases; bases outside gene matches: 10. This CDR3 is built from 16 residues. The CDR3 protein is CASSQAGRDRGGELFF. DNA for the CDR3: TGTGCCAGCAGCCAAGCGGGGAGGGACCGAGGGGGGGAGCTGTTTTTT.

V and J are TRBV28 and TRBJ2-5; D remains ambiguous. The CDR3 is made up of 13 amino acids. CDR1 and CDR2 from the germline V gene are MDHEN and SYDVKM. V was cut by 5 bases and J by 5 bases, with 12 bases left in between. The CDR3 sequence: CASSKPSRETQYF. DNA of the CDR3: TGTGCCAGCAGTAAACCCTCCCGTGAGACCCAGTACTTC.

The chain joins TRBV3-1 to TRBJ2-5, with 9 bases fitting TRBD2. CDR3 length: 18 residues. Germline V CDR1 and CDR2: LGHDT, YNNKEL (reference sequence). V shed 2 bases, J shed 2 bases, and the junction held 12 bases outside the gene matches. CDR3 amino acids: CASSQRGVASGIQETQYF. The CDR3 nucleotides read TGTGCCAGCAGCCAACGGGGGGTAGCTAGCGGGATACAAGAGACCCAGTACTTC.

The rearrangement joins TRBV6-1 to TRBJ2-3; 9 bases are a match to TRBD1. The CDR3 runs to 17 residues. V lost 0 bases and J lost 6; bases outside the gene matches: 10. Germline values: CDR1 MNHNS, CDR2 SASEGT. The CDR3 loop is CASSEARGGQGRDTQYF. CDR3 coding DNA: TGTGCCAGCAGTGAAGCGAGGGGGGGACAGGGACGGGATACGCAGTATTTT.

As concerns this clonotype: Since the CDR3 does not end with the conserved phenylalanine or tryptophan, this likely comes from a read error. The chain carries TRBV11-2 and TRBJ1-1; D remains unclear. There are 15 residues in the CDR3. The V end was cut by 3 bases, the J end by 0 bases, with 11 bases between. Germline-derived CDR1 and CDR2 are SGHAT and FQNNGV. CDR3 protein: CASSLLVGMNTEAFC. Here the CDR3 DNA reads TGTGCCAGCAGCTTGTTGGTTGGGATGAACACTGAAGCTTTCTGT.

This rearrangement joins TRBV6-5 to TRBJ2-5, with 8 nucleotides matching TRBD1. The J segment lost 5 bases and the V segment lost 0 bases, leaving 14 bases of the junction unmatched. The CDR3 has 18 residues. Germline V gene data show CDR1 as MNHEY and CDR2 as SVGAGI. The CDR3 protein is CASSYSFSGTGGWETQYF. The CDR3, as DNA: TGTGCCAGCAGTTACTCTTTTTCCGGGACAGGTGGATGGGAGACCCAGTACTTC.

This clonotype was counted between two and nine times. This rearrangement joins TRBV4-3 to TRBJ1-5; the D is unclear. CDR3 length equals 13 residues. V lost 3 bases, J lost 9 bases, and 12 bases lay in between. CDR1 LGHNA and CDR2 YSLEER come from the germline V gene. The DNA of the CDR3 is TGCGCCAGCAGCCAGTTGGGTTCTACGCCCCAGCATTTT. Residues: CASSQLGSTPQHF.

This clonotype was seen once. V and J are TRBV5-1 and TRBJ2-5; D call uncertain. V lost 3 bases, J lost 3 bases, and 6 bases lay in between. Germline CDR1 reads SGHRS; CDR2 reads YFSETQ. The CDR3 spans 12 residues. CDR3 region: CASSSPKETQYF. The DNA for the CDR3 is TGCGCCAGCAGCTCCCCAAAAGAGACCCAGTACTTC.

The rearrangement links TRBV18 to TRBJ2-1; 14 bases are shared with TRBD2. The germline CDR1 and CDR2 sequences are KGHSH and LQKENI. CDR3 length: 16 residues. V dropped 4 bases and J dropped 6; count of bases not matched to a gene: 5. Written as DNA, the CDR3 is TGTGCCAGCTCACTTACTGGACTAGCGGGGGGCAATGAGCAGTTCTTC. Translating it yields CASSLTGLAGGNEQFF.

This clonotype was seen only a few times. CDR3 sequence reads: CASSTGLAGGIDEQFF. Here the CDR3 DNA reads TGTGCCAGCAGTACGGGACTAGCGGGGGGGATCGATGAGCAGTTCTTC. The J gene is TRBJ2-1, the V gene TRBV12-3 or TRBV12-4; TRBD2 agrees at 16 bases. The J segment lost 8 bases and the V segment lost 5 bases, leaving 6 bases of the junction unmatched. The CDR3 length is 16 residues.

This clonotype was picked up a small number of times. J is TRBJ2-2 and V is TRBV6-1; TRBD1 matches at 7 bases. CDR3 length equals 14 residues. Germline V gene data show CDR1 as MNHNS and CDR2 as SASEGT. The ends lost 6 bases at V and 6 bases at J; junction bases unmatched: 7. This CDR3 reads CASSPTGIAGELFF. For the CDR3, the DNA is TGTGCCAGCAGCCCGACAGGGATTGCCGGGGAGCTGTTTTTT.

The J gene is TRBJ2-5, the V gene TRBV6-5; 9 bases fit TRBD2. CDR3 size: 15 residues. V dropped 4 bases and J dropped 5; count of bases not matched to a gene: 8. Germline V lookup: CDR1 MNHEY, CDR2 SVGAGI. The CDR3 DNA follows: TGTGCCAGCAGTTCCATAGCGGGAGTAGGGGAGACCCAGTACTTC. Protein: CASSSIAGVGETQYF.

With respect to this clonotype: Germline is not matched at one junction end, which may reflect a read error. The CDR3 loop reads CASSTRTAPLFF. As DNA, the CDR3 is TGTGCCAGCAGTACCCGGACAGCCCCTCTCTTTTTT. V is TRBV12-3 or TRBV12-4 and J is TRBJ1-1, with a weak D call TRBD1 (6 bases). The CDR3 runs 12 residues.

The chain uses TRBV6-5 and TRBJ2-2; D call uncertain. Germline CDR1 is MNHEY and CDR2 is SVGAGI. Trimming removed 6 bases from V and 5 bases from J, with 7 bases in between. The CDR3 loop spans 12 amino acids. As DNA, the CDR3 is TGTGCCAGCAGCTCTTGGACCGGGGAGCTGTTTTTT. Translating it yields CASSSWTGELFF.

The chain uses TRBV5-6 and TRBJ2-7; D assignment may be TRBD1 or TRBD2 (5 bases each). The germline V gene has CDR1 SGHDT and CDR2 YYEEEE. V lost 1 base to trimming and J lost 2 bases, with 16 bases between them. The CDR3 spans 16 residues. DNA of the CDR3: TGTGCCAGCAGCTTGTTTTTGCAGGGAGACACCTACGAGCAGTACTTC. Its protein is CASSLFLQGDTYEQYF. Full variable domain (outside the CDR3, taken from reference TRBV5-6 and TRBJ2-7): DAGVTQSPTHLIKTRGQQVTLRCSPKSGHDTVSWYQQALGQGPQFIFQYYEEEERQRGNFPDRFSGHQFPNYSSELNVNALLLGDSALYLCASSLFLQGDTYEQYFGPGTRLTVT.

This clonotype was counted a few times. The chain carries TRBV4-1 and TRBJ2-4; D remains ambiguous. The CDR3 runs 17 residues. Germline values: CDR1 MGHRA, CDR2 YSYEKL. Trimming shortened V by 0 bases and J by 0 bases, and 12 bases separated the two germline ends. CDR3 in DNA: TGCGCCAGCAGCCAAGATCGGGTCGCCCGAGCCAAAAACATTCAGTACTTC. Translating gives CASSQDRVARAKNIQYF.

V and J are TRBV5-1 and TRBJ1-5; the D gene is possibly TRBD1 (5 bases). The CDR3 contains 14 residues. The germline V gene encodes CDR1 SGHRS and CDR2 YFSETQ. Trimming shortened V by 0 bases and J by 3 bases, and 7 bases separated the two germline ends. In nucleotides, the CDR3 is TGCGCCAGCAGCTTGGAGGGACCCAATCAGCCCCAGCATTTT. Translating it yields CASSLEGPNQPQHF. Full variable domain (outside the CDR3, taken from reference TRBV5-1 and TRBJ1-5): KAGVTQTPRYLIKTRGQQVTLSCSPISGHRSVSWYQQTPGQGLQFLFEYFSETQRNKGNFPGRFSGRQFSNSRSEMNVSTLELGDSALYLCASSLEGPNQPQHFGDGTRLSIL.

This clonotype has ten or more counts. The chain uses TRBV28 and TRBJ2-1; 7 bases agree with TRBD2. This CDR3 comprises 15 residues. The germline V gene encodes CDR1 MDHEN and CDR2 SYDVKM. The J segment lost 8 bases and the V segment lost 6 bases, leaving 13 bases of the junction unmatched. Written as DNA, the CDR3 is TGTGCCAGCAGGAAACCGGGACTAAGGTATGATGAGCAGTTCTTC. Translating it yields CASRKPGLRYDEQFF.

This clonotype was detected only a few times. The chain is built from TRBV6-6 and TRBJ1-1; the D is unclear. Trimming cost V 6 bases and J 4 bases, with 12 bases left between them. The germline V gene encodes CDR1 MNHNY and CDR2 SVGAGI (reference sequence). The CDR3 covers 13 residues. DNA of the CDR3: TGTGCCAGCAGGGCGCTGGGGATCACTGAAGCTTTCTTT. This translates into CASRALGITEAFF.

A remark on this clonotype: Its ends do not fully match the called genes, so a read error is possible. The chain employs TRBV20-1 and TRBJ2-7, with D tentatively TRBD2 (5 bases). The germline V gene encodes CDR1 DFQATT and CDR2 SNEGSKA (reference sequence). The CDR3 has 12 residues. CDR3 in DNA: TGCAGCGCTACTGGGAGCGCCTACGAGCAGTACTTC. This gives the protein CSATGSAYEQYF.

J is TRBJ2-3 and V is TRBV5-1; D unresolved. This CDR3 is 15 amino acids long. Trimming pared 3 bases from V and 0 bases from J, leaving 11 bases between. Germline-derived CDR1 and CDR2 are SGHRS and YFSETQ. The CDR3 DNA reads TGCGCCAGCAGCTCTATGGGGTCTAGCACAGATACGCAGTATTTT. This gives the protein CASSSMGSSTDTQYF.

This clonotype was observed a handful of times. CDR3 amino acids: CASSPLKTGGMADTQYF. The CDR3 coding sequence is TGTGCCAGCAGTCCGCTCAAGACAGGGGGCATGGCTGATACGCAGTATTTT. The chain is built from TRBV27 and TRBJ2-3; 10 bases are shared with TRBD1. Trimming at V came to 5 bases and at J to 6 bases, leaving 14 bases not matched to a gene. In germline, CDR1 is MNHEY, CDR2 SMNVEV (reference sequence). This CDR3 is 17 amino acids long.

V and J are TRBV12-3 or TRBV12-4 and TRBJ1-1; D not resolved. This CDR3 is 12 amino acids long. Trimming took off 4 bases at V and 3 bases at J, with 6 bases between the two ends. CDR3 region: CASSSEDTEAFF. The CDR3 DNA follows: TGTGCCAGCAGTTCCGAGGACACTGAAGCTTTCTTT.

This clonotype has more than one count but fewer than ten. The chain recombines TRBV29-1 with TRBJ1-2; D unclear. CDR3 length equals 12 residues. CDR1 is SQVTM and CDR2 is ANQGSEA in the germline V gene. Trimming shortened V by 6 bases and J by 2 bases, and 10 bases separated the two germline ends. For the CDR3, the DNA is TGCAGCGTACAGAACTTCAACTATGGCTACACCTTC. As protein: CSVQNFNYGYTF.

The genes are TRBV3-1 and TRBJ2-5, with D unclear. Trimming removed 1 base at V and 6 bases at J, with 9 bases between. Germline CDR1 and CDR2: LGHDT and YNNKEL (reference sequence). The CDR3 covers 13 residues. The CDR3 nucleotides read TGTGCCAGCAGCCAAGGGTTCGGACAGACCCAGTACTTC. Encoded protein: CASSQGFGQTQYF.

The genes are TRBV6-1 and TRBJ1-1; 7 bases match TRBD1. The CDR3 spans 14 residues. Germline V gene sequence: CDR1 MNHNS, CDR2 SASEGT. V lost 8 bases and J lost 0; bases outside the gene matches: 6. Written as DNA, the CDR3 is TGTGCCAGCGAAACAGGGGACGTGAACACTGAAGCTTTCTTT. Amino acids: CASETGDVNTEAFF.

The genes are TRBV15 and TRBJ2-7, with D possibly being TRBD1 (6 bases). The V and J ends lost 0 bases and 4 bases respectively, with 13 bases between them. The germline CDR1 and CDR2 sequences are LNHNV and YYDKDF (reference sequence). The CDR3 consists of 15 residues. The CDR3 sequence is CATSRDPQGTYEQYF. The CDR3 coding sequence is TGTGCCACCAGCAGAGATCCACAGGGAACATACGAGCAGTACTTC.

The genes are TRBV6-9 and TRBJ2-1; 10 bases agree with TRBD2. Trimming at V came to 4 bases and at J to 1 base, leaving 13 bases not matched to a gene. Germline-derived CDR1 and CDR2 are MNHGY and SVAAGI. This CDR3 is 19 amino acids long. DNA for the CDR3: TGTGCCAGCAGTTCGCCACCGTCTAGCGGGAGTATGTCCTACAATGAGCAGTTCTTC. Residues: CASSSPPSSGSMSYNEQFF.

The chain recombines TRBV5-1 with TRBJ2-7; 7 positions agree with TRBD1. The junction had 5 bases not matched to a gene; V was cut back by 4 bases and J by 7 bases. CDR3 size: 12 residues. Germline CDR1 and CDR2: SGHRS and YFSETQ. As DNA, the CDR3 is TGCGCCAGCAGCCATGACAGGGATGAGCAGTACTTC. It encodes CASSHDRDEQYF.

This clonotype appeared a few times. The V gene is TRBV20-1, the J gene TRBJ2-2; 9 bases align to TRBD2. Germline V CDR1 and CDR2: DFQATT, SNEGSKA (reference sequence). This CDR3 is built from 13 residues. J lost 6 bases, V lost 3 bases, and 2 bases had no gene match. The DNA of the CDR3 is TGCAGTGCTAGCGCTAGCGGGGCCGGGGAGCTGTTTTTT. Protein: CSASASGAGELFF.

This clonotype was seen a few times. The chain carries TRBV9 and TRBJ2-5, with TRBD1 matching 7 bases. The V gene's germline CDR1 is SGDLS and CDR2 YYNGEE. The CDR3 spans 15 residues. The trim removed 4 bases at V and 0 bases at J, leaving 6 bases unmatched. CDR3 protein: CASSRGQTYQETQYF. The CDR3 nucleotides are TGTGCCAGCAGCCGGGGACAGACCTACCAAGAGACCCAGTACTTC.